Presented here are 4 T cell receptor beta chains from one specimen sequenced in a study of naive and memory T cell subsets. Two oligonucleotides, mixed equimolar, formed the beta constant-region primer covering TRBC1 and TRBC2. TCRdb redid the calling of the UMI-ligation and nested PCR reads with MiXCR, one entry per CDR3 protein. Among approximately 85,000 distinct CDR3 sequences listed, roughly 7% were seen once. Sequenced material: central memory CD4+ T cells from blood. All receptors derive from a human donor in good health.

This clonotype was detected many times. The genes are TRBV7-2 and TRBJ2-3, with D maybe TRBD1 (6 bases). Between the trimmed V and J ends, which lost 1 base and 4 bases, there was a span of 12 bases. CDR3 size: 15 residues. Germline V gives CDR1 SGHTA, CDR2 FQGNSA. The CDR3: CASSLVTTGSDTQYF. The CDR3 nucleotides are TGTGCCAGCAGCTTAGTGACGACAGGCTCAGATACGCAGTATTTT.

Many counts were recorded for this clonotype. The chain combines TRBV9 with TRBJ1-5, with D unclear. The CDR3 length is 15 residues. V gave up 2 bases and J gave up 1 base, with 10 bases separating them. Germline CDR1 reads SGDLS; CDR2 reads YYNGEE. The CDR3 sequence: CASSVDWESNQPQHF. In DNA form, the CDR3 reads TGTGCCAGCAGCGTTGATTGGGAGAGCAATCAGCCCCAGCATTTT.

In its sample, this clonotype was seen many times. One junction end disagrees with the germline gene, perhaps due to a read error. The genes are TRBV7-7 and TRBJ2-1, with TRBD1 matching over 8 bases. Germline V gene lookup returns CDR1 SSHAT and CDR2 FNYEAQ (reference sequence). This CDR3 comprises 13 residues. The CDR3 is CASSLAQGDEQFF. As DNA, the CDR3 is TGTGCTAGCAGCTTAGCACAGGGGGACGAGCAGTTCTTC.

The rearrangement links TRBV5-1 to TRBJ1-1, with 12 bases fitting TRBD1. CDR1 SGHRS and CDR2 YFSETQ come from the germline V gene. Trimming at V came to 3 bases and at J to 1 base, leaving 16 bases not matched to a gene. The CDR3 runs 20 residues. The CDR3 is CASSSMSPSGQGARNTEAFF. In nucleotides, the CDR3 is TGCGCCAGCAGCTCGATGTCTCCGTCGGGACAGGGGGCTCGGAACACTGAAGCTTTCTTT.